The T cell receptor beta chain under discussion was sequenced for a study of T cell repertoires in cytomegalovirus infection (dated by TCRdb to about 2019). Context from the whole study: The peptide stimulations were aimed at well-studied HLA-B-restricted epitopes as well as recently identified HLA-C-restricted CMV epitopes, whose presentation resists viral immunomodulation. Donor HLA type was relevant to the analysis, as public TCR beta signatures indicated carriage of CMV infection together with the matching HLA type.

This specimen's treatment or condition label, per the study, means: in vitro stimulation with specific CMV peptide epitopes to enrich CMV-specific T cells. This clonotype was observed at least ten times. Its target antigen remains unknown. No base-level quality is on record; no much larger clone is a single base apart. Results the study describes overall, beyond this receptor: Cumulative frequency of public TCR beta family members discriminated carriers of CMV infection plus the relevant HLA type in this cohort and an independent approximately 370-donor cohort. The ex vivo response was dominated by HLA-C-restricted CMV-specific TCR beta clonotypes, which also provided the single most frequent clonotype in two of eight donors.

The CDR3 starts with the cysteine, ends with the phenylalanine, and has 16 residues. Just CDR3 DNA is preserved here, 48 bases in frame from base 1. V is reduced by 4 bases and J by 2 bases, leaving a spacing of 17 bases between them. CDR1 and CDR2 were assigned from the germline V gene as SGHTA and FQGNSA. This sample was sequenced with an Illumina HiSeq 1500. TCRdb applied fastp at Q25 and MiXCR to the public reads, then kept only in-frame beta chains. A single entry per CDR3 protein holds the most common genes and DNA from its merged rows. The sample table contains roughly 570,000 distinct CDR3 sequences; only one count was recorded for over 35% of them. About half of the sample lies in the top ten.

This sequence uses TRBV7-2 and TRBJ1-2; perhaps TRBD1 is the D gene, with 6 bases matching. Sequenced material: cultured PBMCs, taken from culture after CMV antigen stimulation. This clonotype was sampled from a human donor in good health (CMV status not recorded). Some clones in this sample may be carry-over from other donors' samples. At the DNA level, the sequence is TGTGCCAGCAGCTCTGGACAGCACCACGTCAACTATGGCTACACCTTC. This gives the protein CASSSGQHHVNYGYTF.